Included here is one T cell receptor beta chain sequence, with context. No antigen is known for it. Assay: immunoSEQ multiplex PCR; the TCRdb copy retains only in-frame clones and omits some. This table holds tens of thousands of clones, around 92% found once. The source of the sample is a study of T cells in localized non-small cell lung cancer. Broader study findings: Clonality peaked in uninvolved adjacent lung rather than tumor. Investigators sequenced only a single tumor region, leaving heterogeneity possible. With higher T cell density in blood came longer overall survival.

This specimen was peripheral blood, taken before any cancer treatment. This TCR was sampled from a female donor older than 55 with stage I lung adenocarcinoma.

Here the CDR3 DNA reads TGTGCCAGCAGTTTGCGAGCTACCTACGAGCAGTACTTC. It translates to CASSLRATYEQYF. This chain connects TRBV6-5 to TRBJ2-7; no definite D call. Germline V gene lookup returns CDR1 MNHEY and CDR2 SVGAGI. The length of the CDR3 is 13 residues. The V and J ends lost 4 bases and 2 bases respectively, with 9 bases between them.